This paragraph covers one TCR beta chain sequence. This sample is part of a study of PD-1 blockade in mismatch repair-deficient tumors. Across the study: Enrolled about 2012-2016, patients had progressing, pretreated mismatch repair-deficient cancers of about a dozen types.

Repertoires were generated with immunoSEQ multiplex PCR, while TCRdb's copy carries only in-frame clones and drops some. In the table there are 80,000 to 130,000 clones, 82% of which are singletons. V was shortened by 6 bases and J by 2 bases, with 13 bases between the two germline ends. Germline lookup yields CDR1 SQVTM and CDR2 ANQGSEA. The CDR3 consists of 13 residues. PCR or immunohistochemistry showed mismatch repair deficiency in every enrolled patient. TCR sequencing covered a few patients who responded to pembrolizumab. The material was peripheral blood, obtained around 8 months after starting pembrolizumab. The source is an adult with mismatch repair-deficient cancer. The chain has TRBV29-1 and TRBJ1-1; possible D gene TRBD1, 6 bases. CDR3 residues: CSVGQSLNTEAFF. In DNA form, the CDR3 reads TGCAGCGTCGGACAGTCCCTTAACACTGAAGCTTTCTTT.